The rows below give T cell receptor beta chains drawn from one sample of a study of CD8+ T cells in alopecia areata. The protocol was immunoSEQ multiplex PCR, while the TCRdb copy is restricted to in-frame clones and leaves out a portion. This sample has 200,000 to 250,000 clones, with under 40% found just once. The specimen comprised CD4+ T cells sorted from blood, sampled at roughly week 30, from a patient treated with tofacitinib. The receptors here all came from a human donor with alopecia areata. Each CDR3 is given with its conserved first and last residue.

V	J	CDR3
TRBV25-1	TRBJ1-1	CASSEYSGGRSTEAFF
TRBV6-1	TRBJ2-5	CATQGASWETQYF
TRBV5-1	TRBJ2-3	CASSSWTGGSADTQYF
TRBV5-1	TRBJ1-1	CASSGLGGDTEAFF
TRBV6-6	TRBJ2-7	CASISDRASYEQYF
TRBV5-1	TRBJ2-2	CATRETGATGELFF
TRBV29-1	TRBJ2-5	CSVEDHGLAVQETQYF
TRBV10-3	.	CAIRLYEQYF
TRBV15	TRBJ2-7	CATSRPGTGLTYEQYF
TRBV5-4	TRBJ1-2	CASSPTGQFYGYTF
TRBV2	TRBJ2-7	CASRDTGTVYEQYF
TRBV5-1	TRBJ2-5	CASNPNQETQYF
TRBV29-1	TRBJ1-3	CSVVLAGNTIYF
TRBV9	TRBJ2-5	CASSLQDQETQYF
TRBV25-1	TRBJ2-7	CASSESGTSYEQYF
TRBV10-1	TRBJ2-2	CASSEDQRNTGELFF
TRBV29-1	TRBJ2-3	CSVGGASGQTDTQYF
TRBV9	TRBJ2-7	CASSERVGAHEQYF
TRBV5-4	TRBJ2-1	CASTKTLGGPYNEQFF
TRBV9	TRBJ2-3	CASSVDGLSTDTQYF
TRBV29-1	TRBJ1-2	CSVRDRGAGRANYGYTF
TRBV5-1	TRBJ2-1	CASSLSGEAYNEQFF
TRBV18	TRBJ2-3	CASSRGTFSTDTQYF
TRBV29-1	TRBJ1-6	CSVSEGNSPLHF
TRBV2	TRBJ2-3	CASMLAGTTDTQYF
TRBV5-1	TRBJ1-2	CASSPGQGGGYTF
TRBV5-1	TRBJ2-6	CASSLDATRGANVLTF
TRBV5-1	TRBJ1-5	CASSLGHGGSNQPQHF
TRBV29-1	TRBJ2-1	CSVDRPFNNEQFF
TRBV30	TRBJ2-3	CAWGPEVTDTQYF
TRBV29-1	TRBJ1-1	CSVEDLGRGVTEAFF
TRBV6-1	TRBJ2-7	CASSLVELEQYF
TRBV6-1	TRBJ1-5	CASSEGPPQHF
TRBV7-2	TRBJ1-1	CASSLYTEAFF
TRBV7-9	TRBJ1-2	CASSLWDRGAF
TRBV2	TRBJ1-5	CASREQTGGNQPQHF
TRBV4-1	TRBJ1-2	CASSPLGVGYTF
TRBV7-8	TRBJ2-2	CASTLLRGGTGELFF
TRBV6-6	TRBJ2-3	CASSTGETQYF
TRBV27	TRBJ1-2	CASSLAQGRGYTF
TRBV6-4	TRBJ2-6	CASSDTVQVWGANVLTF
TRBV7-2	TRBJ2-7	CASSLSQAVGEQYF
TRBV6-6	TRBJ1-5	CASSSSGGQGNQPQHF
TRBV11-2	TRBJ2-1	CASSLGRGSTYNEQFF
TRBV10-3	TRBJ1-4	CAISGQQGRNEKLFF
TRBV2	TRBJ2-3	CASSERPTDTQYF
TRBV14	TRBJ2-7	CASSPLDRAYYEQYF
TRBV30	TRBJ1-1	CAWSGFGTEAFF
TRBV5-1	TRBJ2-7	CASSLDRVGFYEQYF